Listed here is a single T cell receptor beta chain. Its antigen is currently unknown. Per the germline V gene, CDR1 is DFQATT and CDR2 is SNEGSKA (reference sequence). V was clipped by 1 base and J by 7 bases, with 7 bases between them. The CDR3 length is 11 residues. Treatment described: around 19 received Ad26.COV2.S at low or high dose, single or two shots; 5 received placebo; per-sample allocation not given. Samples were taken on day 63 after the first vaccine or placebo injection. The source of the sample is a study of Ad26.COV2.S vaccination and SARS-CoV-2 variants. Study results and caveats: Vaccine recipients had higher spike-specific TCR breadth than placebo recipients.

Data came from immunoSEQ multiplex PCR; TCRdb stores just in-frame clones and leaves some out. The table lists a few hundred thousand clones, 88% of them singletons. This TCR was sampled from a person aged 18-60 years who received the Ad26.COV2.S COVID-19 vaccine or a placebo. Sample: peripheral blood, taken in a trial of Ad26.COV2.S vaccine versus placebo. The rearrangement links TRBV20-1 to TRBJ1-1; D remains ambiguous. The CDR3 nucleotides are TGCAGTGCTAGAGCTGGGGTTGAAGCTTTCTTT. Encoded protein: CSARAGVEAFF.